The rows below give T cell receptor beta chains drawn from one sample of a study of T-cell reconstitution after alpha-beta-depleted transplantation in children. TCRdb itself ran the PCR reads through MiXCR, one entry per CDR3 protein. The sample shows under 300,000 distinct CDR3 sequences, approximately 10% of them seen only once. Sample: peripheral blood, taken 180 days after TCRalphabeta/CD19-depleted stem cell transplant. Receptors were obtained from a male patient between 2 and 9 years old who had a stem cell transplant for chronic granulomatous disease, so the T cells may come from the graft donor. Each CDR3 is given with its conserved first and last residue. A D gene is named only where the DNA matches it firmly. Only part of the rows carry a size: once, few, many, or a class if the clone is expanded.

V gene	D gene	J gene	clone size	CDR3 DNA	CDR3 protein
TRBV7-2	TRBD2	TRBJ2-5	many	TGTGCCAGCAGCTTAGACCCAGCGGGAGGGGGAGAGACCCAGTACTTC	CASSLDPAGGGETQYF
TRBV20-1	.	TRBJ1-2	many	TGCAGTGCTAACCAGGGGAAGTCAGGCTACACCTTC	CSANQGKSGYTF
TRBV12-3/TRBV12-4	.	TRBJ1-6	many	TGTGCCAGCAGCCAAGGGGTGAGGGGGAAGTCCTATAATTCACCCCTCCACTTT	CASSQGVRGKSYNSPLHF
TRBV20-1	.	TRBJ1-6	many	TGCAGTGCTACAGGCAGCTCCTATAATTCACCCCTCCACTTT	CSATGSSYNSPLHF
TRBV4-1	.	TRBJ2-1	many	TGCGCCAGCAGCCAATTTACCCTACAGGGCTTTACCTACAATGAGCAGTTCTTC	CASSQFTLQGFTYNEQFF
TRBV2	.	TRBJ1-5	many	TGTGCCAGCAGTGAAGAAGGGGGTGGTCAGCCCCAGCATTTT	CASSEEGGGQPQHF
TRBV19	.	TRBJ2-2	many	TGTGCCAGTAGCCCCCTCTACACCGGGGAGCTGTTTTTT	CASSPLYTGELFF
TRBV12-3/TRBV12-4	TRBD1	TRBJ2-7	many	TGTGCCAGCAGCTCCCCATCCGGGACAGGGGGCTACGAGCAGTACTTC	CASSSPSGTGGYEQYF
TRBV7-8	.	TRBJ2-5	many	TGTGCCAGCAGCTTAAGGATGGAAATAGCTCATGGGGGAGAGACCCAGTACTTC	CASSLRMEIAHGGETQYF
TRBV12-3/TRBV12-4	.	TRBJ2-6	many	TGTGCCAGCAGCCCTCTAGGACTACCCGGGGCCAACGTCCTGACTTTC	CASSPLGLPGANVLTF
TRBV4-3	TRBD1	TRBJ2-5	many	TGCGCCAGCAGCCAAGCCAGGGGGCAACAAGAGACCCAGTACTTC	CASSQARGQQETQYF
TRBV10-3	TRBD1	TRBJ1-1	many	TGTGCCATCAGTGAAGCAGGGGGCGATGAAGCTTTCTTT	CAISEAGGDEAFF
TRBV7-9	.	TRBJ2-6	.	TGTGCCAGCGGCCATGGGGCAGTATCTGGGGCCAACGTCCTGACTTTC	CASGHGAVSGANVLTF
TRBV7-3	TRBD2	TRBJ2-6	many	TGTGCCAGCAGCTTAAGGGGGGGGGGATCAACCGGGGCCAACGTCCTGACTTTC	CASSLRGGGSTGANVLTF
TRBV11-3	.	TRBJ2-1	many	TGTGCCAGCAGCTTCGAACAGAACTACAATGAGCAGTTCTTC	CASSFEQNYNEQFF
TRBV9	.	TRBJ2-2	many	TGTGCCAGCATGGGAGGACAGAACACCGGGGAGCTGTTTTTT	CASMGGQNTGELFF
TRBV7-2	.	TRBJ2-7	many	TGTGCCAGCAGGCTGACCGGACAGCCCTACGAGCAGTACTTC	CASRLTGQPYEQYF
TRBV30	.	TRBJ1-1	.	TGTGCCTGGAGTGTAGCGGGGAATACTGAAGCTTTCTTT	CAWSVAGNTEAFF
TRBV28	.	TRBJ2-1	many	TGTGCCAGCAGCGAGAATGAGCAGTTCTTC	CASSENEQFF
TRBV2	.	TRBJ2-3	.	TGTGCCAGCAGTGTGGACCAGAGGGGCACAGATACGCAGTATTTT	CASSVDQRGTDTQYF
TRBV12-3/TRBV12-4	.	TRBJ1-4	.	TGTGCCAGCAGCTCATTTTGGGGGGGAGGCGAAAAACTGTTTTTT	CASSSFWGGGEKLFF
TRBV12-3/TRBV12-4	TRBD1	TRBJ2-7	.	TGTGTCAGCAGAAAGACAGGGGGCTCCTACGAGCAGTACTTC	CVSRKTGGSYEQYF
TRBV5-4	TRBD2	TRBJ2-1	.	TGTGCCAGCAGCGGTGAGGTGGGGGGAGGGTCTAATGAGCAGTTCTTC	CASSGEVGGGSNEQFF
TRBV5-5	.	TRBJ1-4	.	TGTGCCAGCAGCGGGGTACAGGGCGAAAAACTGTTTTTT	CASSGVQGEKLFF
TRBV7-8	.	TRBJ2-5	many	TGTGCCAGCAGCTTAGCTGGCACGGGTAGGCGGAAGACCCAGTACTTC	CASSLAGTGRRKTQYF
TRBV3-1	.	TRBJ2-1	once	TGTGCCAGCACCCGACGGTTTAGGGACGGGGTATACAATGAGCAGTTCTTC	CASTRRFRDGVYNEQFF
TRBV5-1	TRBD1	TRBJ1-2	many	TGCGCCAGCAGCTTTACAGGGGAGGTTTATGGCTACACCTTC	CASSFTGEVYGYTF
TRBV9	.	TRBJ1-1	many	TGTGCCAGCAGCGCTCGAATTGGGGGCCCTGAAGCTTTCTTT	CASSARIGGPEAFF
TRBV18	.	TRBJ2-1	many	TGTGCCAGCTCACCCAGTAGCGGTTACTCCTACAATGAGCAGTTCTTC	CASSPSSGYSYNEQFF
TRBV20-1	TRBD1	TRBJ2-3	many	TGCAGTGCTAGGACCCATAGGGGGACAGGGAGCACAGATACGCAGTATTTT	CSARTHRGTGSTDTQYF
TRBV7-3	TRBD2	TRBJ2-2	many	TGTGCCAGCAGCTCTCTTGGACTAGTCACCGGGGAGCTGTTTTTT	CASSSLGLVTGELFF
TRBV7-6	TRBD2	TRBJ2-5	many	TGTGCCAGCATCAAAGGGCGGGGGACCCTCCAAGAGACCCAGTACTTC	CASIKGRGTLQETQYF
TRBV30	.	TRBJ1-3	few	TGTGCCTGGAGCGGAGAGAGGCCCACCTCTGGAAACACCATATATTTT	CAWSGERPTSGNTIYF
TRBV25-1	TRBD2	TRBJ2-3	.	TGTGCCAGCAGTGATCCTCGGATCCGATCCCGGGGGGGTCCCGTCCCTAGCACAGATACGCAGTATTTT	CASSDPRIRSRGGPVPSTDTQYF
TRBV12-3/TRBV12-4	.	TRBJ2-1	.	TGTGCCAGCAAGGCGGATTCCTACAATGAGCAGTTCTTC	CASKADSYNEQFF
TRBV20-1	TRBD1	TRBJ2-3	many	TGCAGTGCTCCGCGGACAGGGAGCACAGATACGCAGTATTTT	CSAPRTGSTDTQYF
TRBV14	.	TRBJ2-7	.	TGTGCCAGCAGCTCCAGGGTCTCCCCCTACGAGCAGTACTTC	CASSSRVSPYEQYF
TRBV20-1	.	TRBJ2-7	many	TGCAGTGCTAGACCCCAGGGCCTCTACGAGCAGTACTTC	CSARPQGLYEQYF
TRBV5-6	TRBD1	TRBJ2-5	many	TGTGCCAGCAGCTTGGGACAGGGGGCCGGGGAGACCCAGTACTTC	CASSLGQGAGETQYF
TRBV27	TRBD1	TRBJ2-5	many	TGTGCCAGCAGCCACGGCGACAGGGCCCTTAAGACCCAGTACTTC	CASSHGDRALKTQYF
TRBV18	TRBD1	TRBJ1-2	many	TGTGCCAGCTCACCTCAGGGGGACCCCAACTATGGCTACACCTTC	CASSPQGDPNYGYTF
TRBV10-3	.	TRBJ1-5	many	TGTGCCATCGCGGACCGACCCAATCAGCCCCAGCATTTT	CAIADRPNQPQHF
TRBV29-1	.	TRBJ2-7	many	TGCAGCGTTGAAGCCCCGAGGGGAAACTTCTTGAGCTCCTACGAGCAGTACTTC	CSVEAPRGNFLSSYEQYF
TRBV10-3	TRBD2	TRBJ2-7	many	TGTGCCATCAGTGAGTCCCTAGCGGGGGCCACCTACGAGCAGTACTTC	CAISESLAGATYEQYF
TRBV6-5	.	TRBJ2-6	many	TGTGCCAGCAGTTACATGCTCTCTGGGGCCAACGTCCTGACTTTC	CASSYMLSGANVLTF
TRBV7-8	.	TRBJ1-6	many	TGTGCCAGCAGCCCCCGGGACAACCCTTCACCCCTCCACTTT	CASSPRDNPSPLHF
TRBV27	TRBD1	TRBJ2-7	few	TGTGCCAGCAGTTTATTGGGGACAGGGGTATCCTACGAGCAGTACTTC	CASSLLGTGVSYEQYF
TRBV5-4	TRBD1	TRBJ2-5	.	TGTGCCAGCAGCATTGGGACAGGGGAGACCCAGTACTTC	CASSIGTGETQYF
TRBV12-5	TRBD1	TRBJ1-5	many	TGTGCTAGTGGAACCGGGACAGAGGGAGTTCAGCCCCAGCATTTT	CASGTGTEGVQPQHF
TRBV5-1	.	TRBJ2-2	many	TGCGCCAGCCAATACAGCTCCAACACCGGGGAGCTGTTTTTT	CASQYSSNTGELFF
TRBV20-1	.	TRBJ2-2	many	TGCAGTGCGGCGGGGTGGGGACGGGGCACCGGGGAGCTGTTTTTT	CSAAGWGRGTGELFF
TRBV7-8	.	TRBJ2-5	many	TGTGCCAGCAGCTTACTAGGGGTACAAGAGACCCAGTACTTC	CASSLLGVQETQYF
TRBV5-1	.	TRBJ1-3	.	TGCGCCAGCAGCCAGATCGGGCAGGCGAGCTCTGGAAACACCATATATTTT	CASSQIGQASSGNTIYF
TRBV7-6	TRBD1	TRBJ1-6	many	TGTGCCAGCAGCTTAGCGCTGTCGGACAGGGAGAGCTCCTATAATTCACCCCTCCACTTT	CASSLALSDRESSYNSPLHF